This T cell receptor beta chain was observed in a study of blood T cells in healthy people across ages. Background on the study: About one barcoded TCR beta cDNA was captured per two T cells. Points from the study as a whole: Observed TCR beta diversity showed a strong correlation with the percentage of naive T cells as measured by flow cytometry.

Regarding this clonotype: Its antigen is currently unknown.

Looked up from germline, CDR1 is SGHRS and CDR2 is YFSETQ. The CDR3 consists of 14 residues. V lost 5 bases and J lost 5, with 15 bases in between. A sample-barcoded 5' primer and a J-beta primer mix were used in a second PCR of about 7 to 12 cycles. Every cDNA molecule bore a tag from a template-switch adaptor containing 12 random nucleotides. Via MiXCR, TCRdb re-called the 5' RACE reads, giving one row per CDR3 protein. The table records approximately 1,700,000 distinct CDR3 sequences, about two fifths of them present only once. The chain recombines TRBV5-1 with TRBJ2-3; D remains unclear. The sequenced sample consisted of blood. The receptor comes from a human donor in good health. CDR3 in DNA: TGCGCCAGCAGAGGCCCAGGCTACCTAGATACGCAGTATTTT. Its translation is CASRGPGYLDTQYF. Full variable domain (missing parts from reference TRBV5-1 and TRBJ2-3): KAGVTQTPRYLIKTRGQQVTLSCSPISGHRSVSWYQQTPGQGLQFLFEYFSETQRNKGNFPGRFSGRQFSNSRSEMNVSTLELGDSALYLCASRGPGYLDTQYFGPGTRLTVL.